The T cell receptor (beta chain) described here comes from a study of control samples from healthy donors and cancer patients. Sequenced by immunoSEQ multiplex PCR; TCRdb stores in-frame clones only, minus some. The sample consists of fewer than 90,000 clones, 87% of them appearing once. The receptor's source is a man aged 45 to 65 in good health. The sample taken for sequencing was blood.

The CDR3 sequence is CASSPDWATQYF. The CDR3 region has the DNA TGTGCCAGCAGTCCCGACTGGGCCACGCAGTATTTT. The chain employs TRBV5-4 and TRBJ2-3; D gene unclear. Germline CDR1 and CDR2: SGHNT and YYREEE (reference sequence). Trimming cost V 5 bases and J 9 bases, with 13 bases left between them. This CDR3 comprises 12 residues.